This T cell receptor beta chain emerged from a study of blood T cell repertoires in COVID-19. About the study: T cells, B-cell-depleted T cells, or PBMCs provided the cDNA or gDNA that served as material.

This clone turned up a few times. Sequencing was performed with immunoSEQ multiplex PCR; in TCRdb, only in-frame clones are kept and a portion is missing. The sample records 290,000 or so clones, nearly 90% being singletons. There are 14 residues in the CDR3. The sequence derives from a woman in her late teens or twenties with acute COVID-19. The rearrangement links TRBV12-1 to TRBJ1-2. TRBV12-1 is a documented pseudogene. The sample consisted of PBMCs or T cells enriched from blood (not recorded which). This chain's CDR3 is CASSYGEADYGYTF. The CDR3 nucleotides read TGTGCCAGCAGCTACGGGGAGGCCGACTATGGCTACACCTTC.